A selection of T cell receptor beta chains follows, all from one sample in a study of T-cell reconstitution after alpha-beta-depleted transplantation in children. TCRdb ran MiXCR on the PCR reads and lists one entry per CDR3 protein. The data contain 300,000 to 350,000 distinct CDR3 sequences, about a quarter of them singletons. Here the sequenced sample was PBMCs, mostly from graft donor cells, taken 180 days after TCRalphabeta/CD19-depleted stem cell transplant. Receptors were obtained from a male patient between 5 and 17 years old who had a stem cell transplant for acute lymphoblastic leukemia, so the T cells may come from the graft donor. The CDR3 runs from the conserved cysteine through the conserved F or W. D genes are given only for firm matches. Rows give clone size only sometimes, using once, few, many, or a class for an expanded clone.

CDR3 length: 16; D gene: TRBD2; J gene: TRBJ2-1; clone size: many; V gene: TRBV4-1; CDR3 DNA: TGCGCCAGCAGCCAGGTAGCGGGACCGGCCTACAATGAGCAGTTCTTC; CDR3 protein: CASSQVAGPAYNEQFF
CDR3 length: 18; D gene: -; J gene: TRBJ2-1; clone size: -; V gene: TRBV24-1; CDR3 DNA: TGTGCCACCAGTGATTTAAAGGCCGAAACTAGATTACGCAATGAGCAGTTCTTC; CDR3 protein: CATSDLKAETRLRNEQFF
CDR3 length: 15; D gene: -; J gene: TRBJ2-4; clone size: -; V gene: TRBV20-1; CDR3 DNA: TGCAGTGCTAGCCCTCATGGACAGCTGAGAAACATTCAGTACTTC; CDR3 protein: CSASPHGQLRNIQYF
CDR3 length: 16; D gene: -; J gene: TRBJ2-1; clone size: -; V gene: TRBV10-3; CDR3 DNA: TGTGCCATCAGTATCATCGGGGACGCCCTCTACAATGAGCAGTTCTTC; CDR3 protein: CAISIIGDALYNEQFF
CDR3 length: 15; D gene: -; J gene: TRBJ2-1; clone size: -; V gene: TRBV7-9; CDR3 DNA: TGTGCCAGCAGCCCCCCTGGCGGTTCCTACAATGAGCAGTTCTTC; CDR3 protein: CASSPPGGSYNEQFF
CDR3 length: 17; D gene: TRBD2; J gene: TRBJ2-2; clone size: few; V gene: TRBV5-1; CDR3 DNA: TGCGCCAGCAGCTTGGCCACGGCTAGCGGGAGAGCCGGGGAGCTGTTTTTT; CDR3 protein: CASSLATASGRAGELFF
CDR3 length: 13; D gene: -; J gene: TRBJ2-5; clone size: many; V gene: TRBV20-1; CDR3 DNA: TGCAGTGCGGGAAGGACCGCACAAGAGACCCAGTACTTC; CDR3 protein: CSAGRTAQETQYF
CDR3 length: 13; D gene: -; J gene: TRBJ2-1; clone size: -; V gene: TRBV5-1; CDR3 DNA: TGCGCCAGCAGCTCTGGACTAACCAATGAGCAGTTCTTC; CDR3 protein: CASSSGLTNEQFF
CDR3 length: 16; D gene: TRBD2; J gene: TRBJ2-7; clone size: -; V gene: TRBV20-1; CDR3 DNA: TGCAGTGCTAGAGCCCGACGTGGAGCGGGAGCCGGGGAGCAGTACTTC; CDR3 protein: CSARARRGAGAGEQYF
CDR3 length: 14; D gene: -; J gene: TRBJ2-2; clone size: -; V gene: TRBV29-1; CDR3 DNA: TGCAGCGTTGCGTTTGCGGCGAACACCGGGGAGCTGTTTTTT; CDR3 protein: CSVAFAANTGELFF
CDR3 length: 12; D gene: TRBD1; J gene: TRBJ1-2; clone size: few; V gene: TRBV7-9; CDR3 DNA: TGTGCCAGCTTGGACAGGGGCTATGGCTACACCTTC; CDR3 protein: CASLDRGYGYTF
CDR3 length: 12; D gene: -; J gene: TRBJ1-2; clone size: once; V gene: TRBV29-1; CDR3 DNA: TGCAGCGTTGTTCGGGAGGACTATGGCTACACCTTC; CDR3 protein: CSVVREDYGYTF
CDR3 length: 16; D gene: TRBD2; J gene: TRBJ2-1; clone size: -; V gene: TRBV7-9; CDR3 DNA: TGTGCCAGCAGCTTAGGGGGGACTAGCGGGAACAATGAGCAGTTCTTC; CDR3 protein: CASSLGGTSGNNEQFF
CDR3 length: 15; D gene: TRBD2; J gene: TRBJ2-3; clone size: many; V gene: TRBV5-6; CDR3 DNA: TGTGCCAGCAGGTCCGGACTAGCGGGATGGGATACGCAGTATTTT; CDR3 protein: CASRSGLAGWDTQYF
CDR3 length: 15; D gene: -; J gene: TRBJ2-1; clone size: few; V gene: TRBV28; CDR3 DNA: TGTGCCAGCAGTTTATTCGGGCGCTCCTACAATGAGCAGTTCTTC; CDR3 protein: CASSLFGRSYNEQFF
CDR3 length: 15; D gene: -; J gene: TRBJ2-1; clone size: -; V gene: TRBV18; CDR3 DNA: TGTGCCAGCTCACCACCTGGCGGGTCGAACAATGAGCAGTTCTTC; CDR3 protein: CASSPPGGSNNEQFF
CDR3 length: 14; D gene: -; J gene: TRBJ2-2; clone size: few; V gene: TRBV7-9; CDR3 DNA: TGTGCCAGCAGCTTAGCGAGGAGAACCGGGGAGCTGTTTTTT; CDR3 protein: CASSLARRTGELFF
CDR3 length: 12; D gene: -; J gene: TRBJ2-7; clone size: -; V gene: TRBV20-1; CDR3 DNA: TGCAGTGCTATCCGGGACGACTACGAGCAGTACTTC; CDR3 protein: CSAIRDDYEQYF
CDR3 length: 15; D gene: TRBD2; J gene: TRBJ2-7; clone size: few; V gene: TRBV5-1; CDR3 DNA: TGCGCCAGCAGCCCAAGTAGCGGGAGCTCCTACGAGCAGTACTTC; CDR3 protein: CASSPSSGSSYEQYF
CDR3 length: 14; D gene: -; J gene: TRBJ2-2; clone size: -; V gene: TRBV5-1; CDR3 DNA: TGCGCCAGCAGCGCCCTGACTAGTGTTGGGGAGCTGTTTTTT; CDR3 protein: CASSALTSVGELFF
CDR3 length: 18; D gene: -; J gene: TRBJ2-4; clone size: -; V gene: TRBV27; CDR3 DNA: TGTGCCAGCAGTTTGGGTTTACAGGGCAAGGTAACCAAAAACATTCAGTACTTC; CDR3 protein: CASSLGLQGKVTKNIQYF
CDR3 length: 15; D gene: TRBD2; J gene: TRBJ2-5; clone size: -; V gene: TRBV10-3; CDR3 DNA: TGTGCCACCACTACTAGCGGGAGGGTCCAAGAGACCCAGTACTTC; CDR3 protein: CATTTSGRVQETQYF
CDR3 length: 12; D gene: -; J gene: TRBJ2-3; clone size: few; V gene: TRBV7-2; CDR3 DNA: TGTGCCAGCAGCCCCTTCACAGATACGCAGTATTTT; CDR3 protein: CASSPFTDTQYF
CDR3 length: 17; D gene: -; J gene: TRBJ1-4; clone size: -; V gene: TRBV5-1; CDR3 DNA: TGCGCCAGCAGCTTGGTTACAGGTCTTGCAACTAATGAAAAACTGTTTTTT; CDR3 protein: CASSLVTGLATNEKLFF
CDR3 length: 15; D gene: -; J gene: TRBJ1-4; clone size: -; V gene: TRBV5-1; CDR3 DNA: TGCGCCAGCAGCCCCGGGGCCACAACTAATGAAAAACTGTTTTTT; CDR3 protein: CASSPGATTNEKLFF
CDR3 length: 14; D gene: -; J gene: TRBJ2-5; clone size: -; V gene: TRBV7-6; CDR3 DNA: TGTGCCAGCAGCTTAAGACTATTCCGGGAGACCCAGTACTTC; CDR3 protein: CASSLRLFRETQYF
CDR3 length: 16; D gene: TRBD1; J gene: TRBJ1-3; clone size: -; V gene: TRBV7-9; CDR3 DNA: TGTGCCAGCAGCTTAGCGCTCGGACAGGGCGGAAACACCATATATTTT; CDR3 protein: CASSLALGQGGNTIYF
CDR3 length: 14; D gene: -; J gene: TRBJ2-3; clone size: few; V gene: TRBV2; CDR3 DNA: TGTGCCAGCAGAGATGCTACAGGGCGGGATACGCAGTATTTT; CDR3 protein: CASRDATGRDTQYF
CDR3 length: 16; D gene: -; J gene: TRBJ2-7; clone size: few; V gene: TRBV7-2; CDR3 DNA: TGTGCCAGCAGCTTAGGTTCAACTTCTAGCTCCTACGAGCAGTACTTC; CDR3 protein: CASSLGSTSSSYEQYF
CDR3 length: 18; D gene: TRBD2; J gene: TRBJ2-1; clone size: few; V gene: TRBV5-6; CDR3 DNA: TGTGCCAGCAGCAGCAGATCTAGCGGGAGGGCCTCCTACAATGAGCAGTTCTTC; CDR3 protein: CASSSRSSGRASYNEQFF
CDR3 length: 15; D gene: TRBD2; J gene: TRBJ2-7; clone size: many; V gene: TRBV12-3/TRBV12-4; CDR3 DNA: TGTGCCAGCAGCCTCGGACTAGCGGAGTCCTACGAGCAGTACTTC; CDR3 protein: CASSLGLAESYEQYF
CDR3 length: 14; D gene: -; J gene: TRBJ2-3; clone size: few; V gene: TRBV18; CDR3 DNA: TGTGCCAGCTCACCCGGGTTAACAGGAGATACGCAGTATTTT; CDR3 protein: CASSPGLTGDTQYF
CDR3 length: 15; D gene: -; J gene: TRBJ2-7; clone size: -; V gene: TRBV14; CDR3 DNA: TGTGCCAGCAGCCAAGATTGGAAGGGGGCCTACGAGCAGTACTTC; CDR3 protein: CASSQDWKGAYEQYF
CDR3 length: 14; D gene: -; J gene: TRBJ2-7; clone size: -; V gene: TRBV19; CDR3 DNA: TGTGCCAGTAGTGACCCCGGGACCTCCTACGAGCAGTACTTC; CDR3 protein: CASSDPGTSYEQYF
CDR3 length: 11; D gene: -; J gene: TRBJ2-7; clone size: few; V gene: TRBV25-1; CDR3 DNA: TGTGCCAGCAGTGAATATAGCGAGCAGTACTTC; CDR3 protein: CASSEYSEQYF
CDR3 length: 18; D gene: TRBD1; J gene: TRBJ2-2; clone size: few; V gene: TRBV24-1; CDR3 DNA: TGTGCCACCAGTGGAGTCCACCGGGACAGGGGGAACACCGGGGAGCTGTTTTTT; CDR3 protein: CATSGVHRDRGNTGELFF
CDR3 length: 11; D gene: -; J gene: TRBJ2-7; clone size: few; V gene: TRBV29-1; CDR3 DNA: TGCAGCGTCACGGAGTACTACGAGCAGTACTTC; CDR3 protein: CSVTEYYEQYF
CDR3 length: 15; D gene: -; J gene: TRBJ2-7; clone size: few; V gene: TRBV10-3; CDR3 DNA: TGTGCCATCAGCCCACCTGGGGCGCCCGTCTACGAGCAGTACTTC; CDR3 protein: CAISPPGAPVYEQYF
CDR3 length: 15; D gene: -; J gene: TRBJ1-1; clone size: -; V gene: TRBV15; CDR3 DNA: TGTGCCACCAGCAGAGGATCGGGGGGAGCGACTGAAGCTTTCTTT; CDR3 protein: CATSRGSGGATEAFF
CDR3 length: 18; D gene: TRBD2; J gene: TRBJ2-1; clone size: large; V gene: TRBV3-1; CDR3 DNA: TGTGCCAGCAGCCAAGGAGGGACTAGCGGTATTCCCTACAATGAGCAGTTCTTC; CDR3 protein: CASSQGGTSGIPYNEQFF
CDR3 length: 12; D gene: -; J gene: TRBJ2-7; clone size: -; V gene: TRBV7-6; CDR3 DNA: TGTGCCAGCAGCTTGGGCCCCGGCGAGCAGTACTTC; CDR3 protein: CASSLGPGEQYF
CDR3 length: 15; D gene: -; J gene: TRBJ2-2; clone size: -; V gene: TRBV7-2; CDR3 DNA: TGTGCCAGCAGGGCCGGGATTTCGAACACCGGGGAGCTGTTTTTT; CDR3 protein: CASRAGISNTGELFF
CDR3 length: 16; D gene: TRBD2; J gene: TRBJ2-1; clone size: -; V gene: TRBV27; CDR3 DNA: TGTGCCAGCAGCCCCTTAGCGGGAGGGCCAAACAATGAGCAGTTCTTC; CDR3 protein: CASSPLAGGPNNEQFF
CDR3 length: 16; D gene: -; J gene: TRBJ2-4; clone size: few; V gene: TRBV7-9; CDR3 DNA: TGTGCCAGCAGCTCCGTACGGGAGATCGGCGAAAACATTCAGTACTTC; CDR3 protein: CASSSVREIGENIQYF
CDR3 length: 14; D gene: -; J gene: TRBJ2-7; clone size: few; V gene: TRBV3-1; CDR3 DNA: TGTGCCAGCAGCCAACGCGGAGGGGGTTACGAGCAGTACTTC; CDR3 protein: CASSQRGGGYEQYF
CDR3 length: 15; D gene: -; J gene: TRBJ2-7; clone size: -; V gene: TRBV29-1; CDR3 DNA: TGCAGCGTTGTTGATCCGGGAATGTCGAGCTACGAGCAGTACTTC; CDR3 protein: CSVVDPGMSSYEQYF
CDR3 length: 14; D gene: -; J gene: TRBJ2-3; clone size: -; V gene: TRBV12-5; CDR3 DNA: TGTGCTAGTGTAATGGGCCGGTACACAGATACGCAGTATTTT; CDR3 protein: CASVMGRYTDTQYF
CDR3 length: 16; D gene: TRBD2; J gene: TRBJ2-2; clone size: -; V gene: TRBV27; CDR3 DNA: TGTGCCAGCACCAGTCGGGGGAGGGAAGGGATCGGGGAGCTGTTTTTT; CDR3 protein: CASTSRGREGIGELFF
CDR3 length: 14; D gene: -; J gene: TRBJ2-5; clone size: -; V gene: TRBV27; CDR3 DNA: TGTGCCAGCAGTGTAGGACCCCCGTCTAAGACCCAGTACTTC; CDR3 protein: CASSVGPPSKTQYF
CDR3 length: 14; D gene: TRBD2; J gene: TRBJ2-3; clone size: -; V gene: TRBV10-3; CDR3 DNA: TGTGCCAGCGAAAGCGGGAATACCACAGATACGCAGTATTTT; CDR3 protein: CASESGNTTDTQYF
CDR3 length: 13; D gene: -; J gene: TRBJ2-7; clone size: -; V gene: TRBV18; CDR3 DNA: TGTGCCAGCTCACCAGAAACGAACCCGGAGCAGTACTTC; CDR3 protein: CASSPETNPEQYF
CDR3 length: 18; D gene: TRBD2; J gene: TRBJ2-1; clone size: -; V gene: TRBV5-1; CDR3 DNA: TGCGCCAGCAGCTTGGGGGGAGTAGCGGGAGGGTACTACAATGAGCAGTTCTTC; CDR3 protein: CASSLGGVAGGYYNEQFF